What follows are 9 T cell receptor beta chains derived from one specimen sequenced in a study of cytomegalovirus exposure and HLA in healthy donors. The PCR had 60 Vbeta and 13 Jbeta primers. Profiling relied on immunoSEQ multiplex PCR, and the TCRdb table lists in-frame clones only, not all of them. The sample's table shows 100,000 to 150,000 clones. Sequencing used PBMCs. Receptors were obtained from a woman aged 40-49 years in good health and CMV-seronegative.

V is TRBV2 and J is TRBJ1-4; D perhaps matches TRBD1 (5 bases). Germline CDR1 and CDR2: SNHLY and FYNNEI. V gave up 6 bases and J gave up 7 bases, with 12 bases separating them. The CDR3 totals 13 residues. CDR3 nucleotides: TGTGCCAGCAGCGGGCAGGGTGCTGAAAAACTGTTTTTT. This sequence encodes CASSGQGAEKLFF. The variable domain in full, with the rest retrieved from reference TRBV2 and TRBJ1-4, is EPEVTQTPSHQVTQMGQEVILRCVPISNHLYFYWYRQILGQKVEFLVSFYNNEISEKSEIFDDQFSVERPDGSNFTLKIRSTKLEDSAMYFCASSGQGAEKLFFGSGTQLSVL.

The V and J genes are TRBV15 and TRBJ1-1, with D hard to call. Germline V gene lookup returns CDR1 LNHNV and CDR2 YYDKDF (reference sequence). The CDR3 runs to 14 residues. V gave up 1 base and J gave up 9 bases, with 15 bases separating them. CDR3 region: CATSRATPGAKAFF. CDR3 nucleotides: TGTGCCACCAGCAGAGCGACCCCGGGTGCAAAAGCTTTCTTT.

The chain has TRBV7-3 and TRBJ2-2; 8 bases align to TRBD2. This CDR3 spans 21 amino acids. V was pared by 2 bases and J by 0 bases, with 17 bases of the junction left unmatched. The germline gives CDR1 SGHTA, CDR2 FQGTGA. The CDR3 protein is CASSLSPSRGGGSSNTGELFF. The CDR3 DNA is TGTGCCAGCAGCTTATCGCCCTCGCGTGGCGGGGGGTCTTCGAACACCGGGGAGCTGTTTTTT.

The chain joins TRBV5-1 to TRBJ2-2; 8 bases fit TRBD1. CDR3 size: 15 residues. Looked up from germline, CDR1 is SGHRS and CDR2 is YFSETQ. V gave up 2 bases and J gave up 5 bases; unmatched junction bases: 5. The CDR3 nucleotides are TGCGCCAGCAGCTTACAGGGGGTCAGGACCGGGGAGCTGTTTTTT. Translating it yields CASSLQGVRTGELFF.

This chain links TRBV9 with TRBJ2-5; 14 bases line up with TRBD2. With 3 bases clipped from V and 3 bases from J, the junction kept 4 bases outside the gene matches. Germline loops: CDR1 SGDLS, CDR2 YYNGEE. The CDR3 is 16 residues long. CDR3 in DNA: TGTGCCAGCAGCGGCGGGGGACTAGCGGGGGAAGAGACCCAGTACTTC. Amino acids: CASSGGGLAGEETQYF.

This rearrangement joins TRBV4-2 to TRBJ2-1; TRBD2 matches at 10 bases. V lost 0 bases to trimming and J lost 9 bases; unmatched junction nucleotides: 14. The germline V gene has CDR1 LGHNA and CDR2 YNFKEQ. The CDR3 sequence is 18 residues long. The CDR3 sequence is CASSQDELSGGGRFEQFF. The CDR3 DNA is TGTGCCAGCAGCCAAGATGAGTTAAGCGGGGGGGGGAGATTTGAGCAGTTCTTC.

J is TRBJ1-5 and V is TRBV2, with a weak D call TRBD1 (5 bases). The CDR3 contains 13 residues. Germline loops: CDR1 SNHLY, CDR2 FYNNEI. The V and J ends lost 7 bases and 5 bases respectively, with 12 bases between them. CDR3 protein: CASTIQGYQPQHF. As DNA, the CDR3 is TGTGCCAGCACCATTCAGGGTTATCAGCCCCAGCATTTT.

V gene TRBV7-3 combines with J gene TRBJ1-2, with 9 bases lining up with TRBD1. CDR1 is SGHTA and CDR2 is FQGTGA in the germline V gene. There are 17 residues in the CDR3. V trimming: 5 bases; J trimming: 4 bases; junction bases outside the gene matches: 14. The CDR3 region is CASSQDPQGAQSYGYTF. CDR3 DNA sequence: TGTGCCAGCAGCCAGGACCCACAGGGGGCGCAAAGCTATGGCTACACCTTC.

V usage is TRBV9 and J usage is TRBJ1-5; 7 positions match TRBD1. Germline V lookup: CDR1 SGDLS, CDR2 YYNGEE. CDR3 length: 13 residues. J gave up 5 bases and V 3 bases, and 2 bases lay outside the gene matches. The CDR3 is CASSATGDQPQHF. CDR3 DNA sequence: TGTGCCAGCAGCGCCACAGGGGATCAGCCCCAGCATTTT.